This T cell receptor (beta chain) was sequenced for a study of cytomegalovirus exposure and HLA in healthy donors (dated by TCRdb to 2016 to 2017). For the study in its entirety: An earlier analysis of some 600 of the donors reported approximately 280 Gb of sequence data and approximately 120 million unique TCR beta sequences obtained from some 200 million T cells. In the later analysis, no new phenotypic data were used to find candidate immune exposures; instead, reliance was placed on TCR beta sequences and their occurrence across donors. The study profiled the T cell repertoires of under 850 subjects by immunosequencing and related them to cytomegalovirus serostatus. Along with the roughly 700-subject first cohort, a separate validation cohort of 120 different subjects was used. In an earlier analysis of a few hundred of the donors, high-throughput TCR beta sequencing was used to judge whether each TCR beta V gene segment behaved as functional or pseudogenic. Class I and class II HLA loci were covered by the typing at four-digit resolution. A handful of DR-DQ haplotypes were handled as single units for association and clustering because linkage in the cohort was strong. Every repertoire in the discovery cohort had been generated on one and the same sequencing platform. In a later genetic analysis, genome-wide SNP genotypes for about 65% of the roughly 700 donors were used, and that subset was treated as a discovery cohort. Among roughly 400 genotyped donors of the cohort, an average of approximately 240,000 unique TCR beta nucleotide sequences was sequenced per donor, of which roughly 17% were non-productive. High-throughput TCR immunosequencing, statistical association of individual TCRs with disease status, and machine learning were combined to predict cytomegalovirus infection status. In a later analysis, previously published TCR beta repertoires from 500 to 750 donors were re-analyzed and high-resolution HLA genotyping was added so that TCR occurrence patterns could be studied. Alongside the repertoire data, information on donor age, sex, ethnicity and CMV serostatus was compiled. The study aimed to test whether cataloging public T cell receptors could reveal signatures of past pathogen exposure. Roughly 300 gigabases of sequencing data and 91 million or so unique TCR sequences made up an early release that covered nearly 650 HLA-typed donors. Of the 350 to 450 genotyped donors, 81% were placed in the genetic ancestry cluster associated with self-reported Caucasian donors. The number of typed donors differed by locus: roughly 629-640 for A, B, C, DRB1 and DQB1; approximately 520 for DQA1; approximately 610 for DPA1; and some 450 for DPB1. Study-wide conclusions, independent of this receptor: In a later analysis, the rate of TCR association differed among HLA loci, with DRB1 alleles having the most associated TCRs and HLA-C alleles having the fewest. While some public TCRs were present in many individuals, most TCR sequences turned up only very rarely across donors. Roughly uniform sequencing depth across donors was assumed in presence/absence analyses, although this assumption may not hold. Strong co-occurrence of HLA alleles, especially DR and DQ, made assigning TCR associations to individual alleles difficult. In a later genetic analysis, fewer N-insertions in productive TCRs were reported among donors in an Asian-associated ancestry cluster than the approximately 670-donor mean. In a later analysis, HLA-associated TCR beta chains showed more clonal expansion and lower generation probabilities than non-associated chains that were equally common. A further reported finding was that TCR beta sequences accurately predicted the HLA-A and HLA-B alleles for most subjects in the first cohort. V-gene and J-gene trimming of TCR beta chains was associated with a missense DCLRE1C variant in a later genetic analysis, and the association was replicated in an independent cohort. In an earlier analysis of about 600 of the donors, most TCR beta V segments appeared in productive rearrangements about 90% or about 30% of the time, broadly matching IMGT annotations. About 17 rarely observed V segments, including chromosome 9 orphons, were excluded from the earlier analysis of 550 to 700 of the donors because counts were too low. In a later analysis, several top co-occurrence clusters were reported to appear linked to parvovirus B19, influenza, CMV and Epstein-Barr virus. In a later analysis, most CMV-associated TCR beta chains were found to appear HLA-restricted, with HLA associations seemingly driven largely by CMV exposure. It was suggested by the authors that the approach could potentially be generalized to other disease states and immunological phenotypes. A few of the identified cytomegalovirus-associated TCR beta chains were confirmed in vitro to be specific for cytomegalovirus antigens. In this cohort, only TCR beta chains were sequenced, and detectable features were limited by the absence of alpha or paired-chain data. A cluster of highly shared sequence variants was judged likely to be a technical artifact of the sequencing pipeline. The classifier was reported to diagnose cytomegalovirus status with high specificity and sensitivity in both the original cohort and the validation cohort. The study listed around 160 TCR beta chains as associated with cytomegalovirus. HLA typing was unavailable for some donors at each locus, so association tests used only the typed subset. A later analysis associated 16,951 TCR beta sequences with specific HLA alleles at a false discovery rate of 0.05. The only immune exposure information available for the cohort was CMV serostatus. Correlated functional status among segregating V segments might be attributable to linkage disequilibrium, but an unknown experimental factor could not be ruled out.

Receptor amplification or capture employed the immunoSEQ multiplex PCR assay. For the multiplex PCR, a mixture combining 60 forward primers for TCR Vbeta segments and 13 reverse primers for TCR Jbeta segments was used. A multiplex PCR assay on genomic DNA amplified the CDR3 region of rearranged TCR beta genes. The amplified TCR beta libraries were sequenced on the Illumina HiSeq System as 87-base-pair reads. The paper's processing steps were these. In a later analysis, approximately 74 million unique TCR beta chains were counted across the approximately 620 repertoires, and roughly 10 million of these chains were shared by at least two donors. A nearest-neighbor algorithm error-corrected the raw reads and collapsed the reads into unique sequences, merging closely related sequences to remove PCR and sequencing errors. Alignment of CDR3 sequences to IMGT reference sequences was used to assign V, D and J gene segments. For a sequence to be retained, a match of at least six nucleotides was required to both a V gene segment and a J gene segment. A rearrangement counted as productive if the CDR3 had no stop codons and remained in frame with V and J, and every other rearrangement counted as non-productive. CDR3 was defined according to IMGT convention as the region running from the second conserved V-encoded cysteine to the conserved J-encoded phenylalanine. The earlier analysis of approximately 500 of the donors excluded sequences that lacked an unambiguous match to a single V gene segment. An earlier analysis of fewer than 750 of the donors called V segments functional above 56.7% productive rearrangements and segregating when the between-donor standard deviation exceeded 5%. A statistical classification framework was built for diagnosing cytomegalovirus status from the catalog of TCR beta chain sequences. In a later analysis, V and J genes were assigned by comparing TCR nucleotide sequences against IMGT/GENE-DB human TR gene sequences. The TCRdist pipeline was used in a later analysis to assign CDR3 sequences and most-parsimonious VDJ recombination scenarios. In a later analysis, each TCR beta chain was defined by its CDR3 amino acid sequence together with its V-gene family, and reads without a unique V-gene family were excluded. In a later analysis, around 600 highly shared, low-generation-probability nucleotide sequences were removed to address suspected cross-contamination and a sequencing artifact. A later analysis calculated a clonal expansion index for each public chain from normalized within-repertoire ranks of inferred template counts. In a later analysis, generation probabilities were computed using a VDJ recombination model fitted to out-of-frame rearrangements, and the results were checked against IGoR. A later analysis scored TCR-TCR, TCR-HLA and TCR-CMV co-occurrence with hypergeometric tests, applying a repertoire-size bias correction to TCR pairs. In a later analysis, false discovery rates were estimated by permuting HLA or CMV assignments 20 times. In a later analysis, co-occurring TCRs were grouped using DBSCAN, with TCRdist sequence similarity added in when clustering inside HLA-allele-positive subsets. For co-occurrence clustering, repertoires with fewer than 30,000 or more than 120,000 public chains were excluded, along with roughly 5 repertoires with anomalous nucleotide sharing. TCRdb took this table from immuneACCESS and kept in-frame rearrangements with V and J called. Such tables lack part of the clones; where checked against another copy, unresolved V genes explain under half of the gap, and the rest is unexplained. The V and J calls and clone size are taken from that table; D and trimming were inferred from the DNA. This sample comprises 150,000 or so clones, about 80% of them detected only once. The ten largest clonotypes hold 9.5% to 15% of the sample.

The cohort was made up of 500 to 800 healthy bone marrow donors. At the time of sampling, every cohort member was nominally healthy, though immune exposures that went unrecorded were likely present. The donor tested CMV seropositive and was one of the 289 seropositive cohort members. Each donor provided a peripheral blood sample, and peripheral blood mononuclear cells were used for TCR beta sequencing. The Qiagen DNeasy Blood Extraction Kit was used to extract genomic DNA from the blood cell samples. With respect to this clone: It has no known antigen specificity. Per-nucleotide qualities are absent, and no much larger clonotype sits a single base away.

The TCR was taken from a man aged 30-40 years in good health and CMV-seropositive. The sequencing input was PBMCs.

The encoded CDR3 is CASSQNQNSAGANVLTF. The DNA sequence reads TGTGCCAGCTCACAGAACCAAAACTCCGCTGGGGCCAACGTCCTGACTTTC. The chain links TRBV18 with TRBJ2-6, with no confident D gene call. The germline V gene specifies KGHSH as CDR1 and LQKENI as CDR2. The V end loses 4 bases and the J end loses 2 bases, and a stretch of 15 bases separates them. There are 17 amino acids in the CDR3, from cysteine to phenylalanine inclusive. Of all the DNA, just the CDR3 is kept, 51 bases in frame from base 1.